The source of this T cell receptor (beta chain) is a study of OX40 agonist ivuxolimab in advanced cancers. From germline, CDR1 is MNHEY and CDR2 SMNVEV (reference sequence). Trimming took off 2 bases at V and 5 bases at J, with 9 bases between the two ends. This CDR3 is built from 14 residues. Sequencing used immunoSEQ multiplex PCR; TCRdb keeps in-frame clones, though not all of them. Among about 89,000 clones listed, roughly 90% were seen once. The material was CD4+ or CD8+ T cells sorted from blood, obtained in a trial of the OX40 agonist ivuxolimab. V usage is TRBV27 and J usage is TRBJ1-4; no firm D call. This TCR was sampled from an adult with an advanced solid tumor such as melanoma, head and neck, liver or kidney cancer. The CDR3 DNA follows: TGTGCCAGCAGTTTAGGGGTAGGGAATGAAAAACTGTTTTTT. Translating gives CASSLGVGNEKLFF.